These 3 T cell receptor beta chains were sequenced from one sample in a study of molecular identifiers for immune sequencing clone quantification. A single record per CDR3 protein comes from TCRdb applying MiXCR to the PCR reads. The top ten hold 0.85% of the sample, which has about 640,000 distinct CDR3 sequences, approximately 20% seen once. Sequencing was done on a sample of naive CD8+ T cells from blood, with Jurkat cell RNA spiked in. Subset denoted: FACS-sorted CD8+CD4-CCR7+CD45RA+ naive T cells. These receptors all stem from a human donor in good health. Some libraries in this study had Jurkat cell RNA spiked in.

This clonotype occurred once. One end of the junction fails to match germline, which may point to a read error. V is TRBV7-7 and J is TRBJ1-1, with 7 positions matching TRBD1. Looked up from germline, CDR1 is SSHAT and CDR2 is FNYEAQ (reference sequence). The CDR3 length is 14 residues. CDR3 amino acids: CASSPATGEAEAFF. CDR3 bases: TGTGCTAGCAGTCCAGCAACAGGGGAAGCTGAAGCTTTCTTT.

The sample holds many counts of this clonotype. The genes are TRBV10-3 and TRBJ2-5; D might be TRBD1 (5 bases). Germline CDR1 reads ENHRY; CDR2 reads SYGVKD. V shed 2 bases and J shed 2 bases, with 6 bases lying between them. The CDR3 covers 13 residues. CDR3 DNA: TGTGCCATCAGTGAGCGACAGCAAGAGACCCAGTACTTC. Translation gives CAISERQQETQYF.

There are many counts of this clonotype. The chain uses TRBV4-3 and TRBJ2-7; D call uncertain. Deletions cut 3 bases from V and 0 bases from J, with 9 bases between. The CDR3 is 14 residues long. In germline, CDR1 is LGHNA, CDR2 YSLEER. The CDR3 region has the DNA TGCGCCAGCAGCCACGACCTGAGCTCCTACGAGCAGTACTTC. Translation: CASSHDLSSYEQYF.